Sequencing of this T cell receptor beta chain was carried out in a study of T cells in Graves' hyperthyroidism and ophthalmopathy. Study observations and caveats: Onset of ophthalmopathy came a median roughly 6.9 months after the model predicted it.

In this sample, this clonotype turned up many times. Its antigen is not known. The cohort's ophthalmopathy patients, a group with duration under 3 months, had a Clinical Activity Score of at least 3 and a NOSPECS grade of at least 4. Thyroid ultrasound, orbital computed tomography, clinical symptoms, and serum thyroxine and TRAb underpinned diagnoses. The CDR3 regions of TCR beta were amplified from RNA transcripts. Carried out on the TCR CDR3, a first-round RT-PCR used the HTBI primer set. TCRdb re-derived calls from the multiplex PCR reads in MiXCR, one entry per CDR3 protein. The sample carries roughly 640,000 distinct CDR3 sequences, 15% to 20% recorded once. Material: blood. The sequence was collected from a woman between 35 and 50 years old with Graves' ophthalmopathy.

CDR3 bases: TGCAGTGTAAACGGACAGGGGGCAGATACGCAGTATTTT. It translates to CSVNGQGADTQYF. This chain connects TRBV20-1 to TRBJ2-3; 10 bases line up with TRBD1. Looked up from germline, CDR1 is DFQATT and CDR2 is SNEGSKA (reference sequence). The CDR3 consists of 13 residues. Trimming removed 7 bases from V and 4 bases from J; junction bases left unmatched: 5.